This T cell receptor (beta chain) appears in the sequencing data of a study of cytomegalovirus exposure and HLA in healthy donors. Trimming left V 4 bases short and J 2 bases short, with 12 bases between. Germline V gene lookup returns CDR1 SGHRS and CDR2 YFSETQ. This CDR3 spans 14 amino acids. Primers included in the PCR were 60 Vbeta and 13 Jbeta primers. Clones were read by immunoSEQ multiplex PCR, and TCRdb kept only the in-frame ones, dropping some. Here the sample table reports around 52,000 clones. V usage is TRBV5-1 and J usage is TRBJ1-1; D call uncertain. Specimen: PBMCs. This TCR was sampled from a woman aged 45-60 years in good health and CMV-seropositive. This CDR3 reads CASSVGHFNTEAFF. The CDR3 DNA is TGCGCCAGCAGCGTGGGTCATTTTAACACTGAAGCTTTCTTT. Combining the CDR3 with reference TRBV5-1 and TRBJ1-1 gives the whole variable domain KAGVTQTPRYLIKTRGQQVTLSCSPISGHRSVSWYQQTPGQGLQFLFEYFSETQRNKGNFPGRFSGRQFSNSRSEMNVSTLELGDSALYLCASSVGHFNTEAFFGQGTRLTVV.